This is a list of T cell receptor beta chains from one sample in a study of Ad26.COV2.S vaccination and SARS-CoV-2 variants. The table came from immunoSEQ multiplex PCR; TCRdb's copy has only in-frame clones and leaves some out. The repertoire holds around 400,000 clones, with approximately 89% as singletons. Sequences were derived from peripheral blood, sampled in a trial of Ad26.COV2.S vaccine versus placebo. The receptors come from a person aged 18 to 65 who received the Ad26.COV2.S COVID-19 vaccine or a placebo. Each CDR3 is given with its conserved first and last residue. Each record gives: V gene, J gene, D gene, clone size, CDR3 protein, CDR3 DNA. D genes are given only for firm matches. Only some rows state a clone size, as once, few, many or a class for expanded clones.

TRBV9	TRBJ1-6	-	-	CASSEDLNSPLHF	TGTGCCAGCTCGGAAGATCTTAATTCACCCCTCCACTTT
TRBV11-2	TRBJ1-3	-	few	CASSLGLGALSGNTIYF	TGTGCCAGCAGCTTAGGGTTGGGGGCCCTCTCTGGAAACACCATATATTTT
TRBV3-1/TRBV3-2	TRBJ1-5	-	-	CASSQDVQGRFGGQPQHF	TGTGCCAGCAGCCAAGATGTACAGGGACGGTTTGGAGGTCAGCCCCAGCATTTT
TRBV5-1	TRBJ2-7	TRBD2	-	CASSFGTRSFHEQYF	TGCGCCAGCAGCTTCGGGACTAGGAGCTTCCACGAGCAGTACTTC
TRBV13	TRBJ2-5	-	-	CASSLYRADQETQYF	TGTGCCAGCAGCTTATACCGGGCAGACCAAGAGACCCAGTACTTC
TRBV7-8	TRBJ2-3	TRBD2	-	CASSRGLASTDTQYF	TGTGCCAGCAGCCGGGGACTAGCGAGCACAGATACGCAGTATTTT
TRBV7-2	TRBJ2-2	-	few	CASRAGTSNTGELFF	TGTGCCAGCAGGGCGGGGACTTCGAACACCGGGGAGCTGTTTTTT
TRBV6-1	TRBJ1-4	-	-	CASSEGPDLNEKLFF	TGTGCCAGCAGTGAAGGTCCAGACCTAAATGAAAAACTGTTTTTT
TRBV28	TRBJ2-2	TRBD2	-	CASRVLAGYTGELFF	TGTGCCAGCAGGGTACTAGCGGGTTACACCGGGGAGCTGTTTTTT
TRBV9	TRBJ2-2	TRBD2	-	CASSVRGAGELFF	TGTGCCAGCAGCGTACGGGGGGCCGGGGAGCTGTTTTTT